Reported below is one TCR beta chain. The entry originates in a study of metastatic and nonmetastatic thyroid tumors. Overall study: It was across blood and tumor or nodule tissue from malignant and benign thyroid patients that repertoires were compared.

Thyroid surgery had not been preceded by any treatment in any patient. The CDR3 loop spans 16 amino acids. V lost 4 bases, J lost 2 bases, and 18 bases lay in between. Germline V gene data show CDR1 as MNHEY and CDR2 as SVGEGT. Original processing methods: The distant-metastasis classifier for papillary thyroid cancer was built from CDR3 differences across clinicopathological groups. TCRdb reprocessed the PCR reads using MiXCR. The V and J calls follow TCRdb's processing rather than the paper's. The table lists about 38,000 clones, 26% of them singletons. The TCR originated in a female donor with papillary thyroid cancer or a benign thyroid nodule (not recorded which). Some clones in this sample may be carry-over from other donors' samples. The chain combines TRBV6-2 or TRBV6-3 with TRBJ2-7, with TRBD2 as a possible D gene (5 bases). The sample taken for sequencing was blood. Written as DNA, the CDR3 is TGTGCCAGCAGTTTGTCGATCCTAGTCGGGACCTACGAGCAGTACTTC. Translated, it gives CASSLSILVGTYEQYF.